This T cell receptor (beta chain) was captured by sequencing in a study of shared T cell receptors in the human thymus. Sequencing used immunoSEQ multiplex PCR; TCRdb keeps in-frame clones, though not all of them. This sample yields under 850,000 clones, of which roughly 90% are seen a single time; around 0.01% belongs to the top ten. The same specimen was also included in a second study, on human thymus T cells.

The source of this sequence is a boy under two years old with a congenital heart defect. The sample was thymocytes.

CDR3 region: CASWQGQDGMGGYTF. CDR3 DNA sequence: TGTGCCAGCTGGCAGGGACAGGACGGAATGGGAGGCTACACCTTC. The V call is TRBV7-9, the J call TRBJ1-2, with 8 positions matching TRBD1. CDR1 is SEHNR and CDR2 is FQNEAQ in the germline V gene (reference sequence). Losses at the gene ends were 8 bases for V and 8 bases for J; bases not matched to a gene: 16. This CDR3 comprises 15 residues.